This T cell receptor (beta chain) was identified in a study of T-cell reconstitution after alpha-beta-depleted transplantation in children. Study-level results: The main origin of T-cell counts and diversity one year after transplant was newly produced T cells. Day-60 TCRbeta diversity that was high in some patients was derived from surviving recipient T cells and thymic progenitors. There were reportedly several hundred expanded graft clones from which alpha-beta T cells came about two months after transplant.

Unique molecular identifiers were built into the TCRbeta library. From the PCR reads, TCRdb called clonotypes with MiXCR, one entry per CDR3 protein. The sample comprises 700,000 or so distinct CDR3 sequences, around 13% of which are singletons, and approximately 0.8% rests with the top ten. V trimming: 4 bases; J trimming: 0 bases; junction bases outside the gene matches: 8. There are 17 residues in the CDR3. Per germline, CDR1 SGHRS and CDR2 YFSETQ. This clonotype has just a few counts. Its matching antigen is unknown. This sequence joins TRBV5-1 and TRBJ2-1; 9 nucleotides agree with TRBD2. Specimen: PBMCs, collected before TCRalphabeta/CD19-depleted stem cell transplant. The TCR sequence derives from a girl aged 2 to 10 with congenital amegakaryocytic thrombocytopenia, due to receive a stem cell transplant. The CDR3 coding sequence is TGCGCCAGCAGCCCCGGGACTAGCCGCGGCTCCTACAATGAGCAGTTCTTC. Translation gives CASSPGTSRGSYNEQFF.